One sample yielded the 15 T cell receptor beta chains listed below, sequenced in a study of T cell repertoires in MIS-A myocarditis. TCRdb keeps only in-frame clones here, not all; method: immunoSEQ multiplex PCR. This table has 13,000 to 15,000 clones, over 70% appearing once. Input material: left ventricle heart tissue obtained at autopsy. The receptor set was obtained from a man between 18 and 29 years old with fulminant myocarditis from multisystem inflammatory syndrome in adults (MIS-A) after COVID-19.

This clone was found a few times. J is TRBJ2-7 and V is TRBV28; 9 nucleotides agree with TRBD2. V trimming: 8 bases; J trimming: 1 base; junction bases outside the gene matches: 3. This CDR3 spans 13 amino acids. Germline V CDR1 and CDR2: MDHEN, SYDVKM. This CDR3 is CASQGLASYEQYF. DNA for the CDR3: TGTGCCAGCCAGGGACTAGCTTCCTACGAGCAGTACTTC.

The genes are TRBV9 and TRBJ2-1; 7 bases are shared with TRBD2. J gave up 8 bases and V 0 bases, and 8 bases lay outside the gene matches. The CDR3 sequence is 15 residues long. Germline-derived CDR1 and CDR2 are SGDLS and YYNGEE. The CDR3 reads CASSVGEGGRHEQFF. The DNA for the CDR3 is TGTGCCAGCAGCGTAGGGGAGGGCGGACGACATGAGCAGTTCTTC.

The chain carries TRBV23-1 and TRBJ1-6; D is ambiguous. TRBV23-1 is an ORF, with its function uncertain. The ends were cut back, 10 bases at V and 0 bases at J, with 10 bases in the middle. The CDR3 sequence is 14 residues long. The CDR3 DNA reads TGCGCCACCTCCAGGAGCTCCTATAATTCACCCCTCCACTTT. Amino acid sequence: CATSRSSYNSPLHF.

This clone was counted between two and nine times. The chain couples TRBV29-1 to TRBJ1-2, with D tentatively TRBD1 (6 bases). The CDR3 has 13 amino acids. The germline V and J ends were trimmed by 7 bases and 2 bases, with 14 bases remaining between them. Germline V lookup: CDR1 SQVTM, CDR2 ANQGSEA. The CDR3 is CSAGGGQNYGYTF. CDR3 nucleotides: TGCAGCGCGGGGGGTGGACAGAACTATGGCTACACCTTC.

This clone was counted only a few times. This chain joins TRBV4-2 and TRBJ1-2, with D unclear. The CDR3 extends over 13 amino acids. Germline-derived CDR1 and CDR2 are LGHNA and YNFKEQ. V lost 0 bases and J lost 6, with 8 bases in between. CDR3 region: CASSQDRLHGYTF. The CDR3 DNA follows: TGTGCCAGCAGCCAAGACAGACTCCATGGCTACACCTTC.

The count of this clone is one. The rearrangement joins TRBV28 to TRBJ1-2; D call uncertain. Trimming left V 2 bases short and J 6 bases short, with 13 bases between. Germline CDR1 is MDHEN and CDR2 is SYDVKM. This CDR3 is 14 amino acids long. The CDR3 sequence: CASSLVDRVDGYTF. CDR3 coding DNA: TGTGCCAGCAGTTTAGTGGACCGAGTTGATGGCTACACCTTC.

This clone was seen once. The rearrangement joins TRBV4-1 to TRBJ1-3; no clear D. This CDR3 has 15 residues. Trimming removed 4 bases at V and 4 bases at J, with 14 bases between. Per the germline V gene, CDR1 is MGHRA and CDR2 is YSYEKL. Here the CDR3 DNA reads TGCGCCAGCAGCCCCGGCACGGGGATAGGAAACACCATATATTTT. Protein: CASSPGTGIGNTIYF.

The gene calls are TRBV28 and TRBJ2-7; D tentatively fits TRBD1 or TRBD2 (7 bases each). Germline V lookup: CDR1 MDHEN, CDR2 SYDVKM. This CDR3 comprises 16 residues. V was cut by 1 base and J by 6 bases, with 19 bases left in between. CDR3 region: CASSLLSGGGLGEQYF. For the CDR3, the DNA is TGTGCCAGCAGTTTATTGTCAGGGGGGGGGCTGGGCGAGCAGTACTTC.

The rearrangement joins TRBV30 to TRBJ2-1; D uncertain. This CDR3 region has 13 residues. Trimming took off 0 bases at V and 7 bases at J, with 10 bases between the two ends. The germline CDR1 and CDR2 sequences are GTSNPN and SVGIG (reference sequence). CDR3 amino acids: CAWSVGHANEQFF. The CDR3 nucleotides are TGTGCCTGGAGTGTAGGTCACGCGAATGAGCAGTTCTTC. Full variable domain (remainder filled in from reference TRBV30 and TRBJ2-1): SQTIHQWPATLVQPVGSPLSLECTVEGTSNPNLYWYRQAAGRGLQLLFYSVGIGQISSEVPQNLSASRPQDRQFILSSKKLLLSDSGFYLCAWSVGHANEQFFGPGTRLTVL.

Notes on this clone: The same CDR3 arises from other DNA sequences in this sample as well. The chain couples TRBV7-2 to TRBJ1-3; weak D call: TRBD1 (6 bases). The CDR3 runs to 14 residues. The germline CDR1 and CDR2 sequences are SGHTA and FQGNSA. The V end lost 5 bases, the J end lost 0 bases, and 8 bases lay between the germline ends. The DNA of the CDR3 is TGTGCCAGCAGCCCGACAGGCTCTGGAAACACCATATATTTT. As protein: CASSPTGSGNTIYF.

This clone was detected only a few times. The J gene is TRBJ2-2, the V gene TRBV4-1; 10 nucleotides align to TRBD1. The V and J ends lost 5 bases and 5 bases, in that order; junction bases with no gene match: 5. Germline V gene data show CDR1 as MGHRA and CDR2 as YSYEKL. The CDR3 length is 15 residues. DNA of the CDR3: TGCGCCAGCAGCTCCTGGACAGGGGGGACCGGGGAGCTGTTTTTT. Translated: CASSSWTGGTGELFF.

The CDR3: CSVVRRGGTLEETQYF. The CDR3, as DNA: TGCAGCGTTGTTAGGCGGGGGGGCACACTTGAAGAGACCCAGTACTTC. The chain employs TRBV29-1 and TRBJ2-5; TRBD2 aligns across 9 bases. CDR1 and CDR2 (germline): SQVTM, ANQGSEA. Unmatched junction bases numbered 12, after V lost 4 bases and J lost 3 bases. The CDR3 totals 16 residues.

This chain joins TRBV7-3 and TRBJ2-2; D uncertain. CDR3 length: 13 amino acids. CDR1 SGHTA and CDR2 FQGTGA come from the germline V gene. Trimming stripped 0 bases from V and 4 bases from J, with 3 bases between. The CDR3 reads CASSLTGTGELFF. As DNA, the CDR3 is TGTGCCAGCAGCTTAACCGGCACCGGGGAGCTGTTTTTT.

This clone was recorded a few times. The rearrangement links TRBV5-6 to TRBJ1-2; 7 nucleotides line up with TRBD1. The V gene's germline CDR1 is SGHDT and CDR2 YYEEEE. The CDR3 spans 16 residues. Losses at the gene ends were 5 bases for V and 6 bases for J; bases not matched to a gene: 16. In DNA form, the CDR3 reads TGTGCCAGCAGAAGTCAAAGGGGGCTGAGGTTGGATGGCTACACCTTC. This encodes CASRSQRGLRLDGYTF.

The CDR3 nucleotides read TGTGCCAGCAGTCCGTACAGGGGGCTTGGCAATCAGCCCCAGCATTTT. It specifies CASSPYRGLGNQPQHF. The chain joins TRBV28 to TRBJ1-5, with TRBD1 matching 9 bases. Germline values: CDR1 MDHEN, CDR2 SYDVKM. J was trimmed by 2 bases and V by 5 bases; bases with no gene match: 7. The CDR3 covers 16 residues.